Below are 3 T cell receptor beta chains sequenced from a single sample in a study of cytomegalovirus exposure and HLA in healthy donors. The PCR was carried out with 60 Vbeta primers and 13 Jbeta primers. Here immunoSEQ multiplex PCR was the method, and the copy in TCRdb shows in-frame clones only, minus some. The data contain fewer than 250,000 clones, more than 75% of them singletons. The sample taken for sequencing was PBMCs. These receptor sequences come from a woman aged 45-65 years in good health and CMV-seronegative.

V usage is TRBV4-3 and J usage is TRBJ1-6; TRBD1 aligns across 7 bases. The CDR3 length is 14 residues. The trim removed 0 bases at V and 10 bases at J, leaving 3 bases unmatched. Germline V gene data show CDR1 as LGHNA and CDR2 as YSLEER. The CDR3 nucleotides are TGCGCCAGCAGCCAAGATAGGGGGCACTCACCCCTCCACTTT. Residues: CASSQDRGHSPLHF.

The chain joins TRBV5-4 to TRBJ2-2, with TRBD1 matching over 9 bases. J lost 6 bases, V lost 2 bases, and 5 bases had no gene match. Germline loops: CDR1 SGHNT, CDR2 YYREEE (reference sequence). The CDR3 consists of 15 residues. The DNA for the CDR3 is TGTGCCAGCAGCTTACGGGACAGGGTGTCCGGGGAGCTGTTTTTT. This sequence encodes CASSLRDRVSGELFF.

CDR3 residues: CASSLEAGGNYGYTF. In DNA form, the CDR3 reads TGTGCCAGCAGCTTAGAAGCAGGGGGAAACTATGGCTACACCTTC. This chain joins TRBV7-2 and TRBJ1-2; TRBD1 matches 7 bases. V was clipped by 1 base and J by 2 bases; unmatched bases: 4. The CDR3 length is 15 residues. CDR1 SGHTA and CDR2 FQGNSA come from the germline V gene. The whole variable domain, remainder taken from reference TRBV7-2 and TRBJ1-2, is GAGVSQSPSNKVTEKGKDVELRCDPISGHTALYWYRQSLGQGLEFLIYFQGNSAPDKSGLPSDRFSAERTGGSVSTLTIQRTQQEDSAVYLCASSLEAGGNYGYTFGSGTRLTVV.